This TCR beta chain came from a study of blood T cell repertoires in COVID-19. About the study: Sample material is recorded as cDNA or gDNA derived from T cells, B-cell-depleted T cells, or PBMCs.

Source study methods: Counts of nucleated cells, estimated from reference gene primer amplification, were obtained. The repertoire was sequenced with immunoSEQ multiplex PCR; TCRdb's copy has only in-frame clones and lacks some. V and J calls and clone size are copied from that table; D and trimming were computed from the DNA. Here the sample spans 70,000 to 100,000 clones, around 80% being singletons. V was clipped by 7 bases and J by 7 bases, with 17 bases between them. The CDR3 consists of 15 residues. CDR1 is MDHEN, CDR2 SYDVKM, per germline. The chain carries TRBV28 and TRBJ1-6; D perhaps matches TRBD1 (6 bases). The clonotype originates from a woman over 75 with acute or convalescent COVID-19. The sample comprised peripheral blood. In nucleotides, the CDR3 is TGTGCCAGCACCTGGAGGGGGGGCCTGAATTCACCCCTCCACTTT. Encoded protein: CASTWRGGLNSPLHF.